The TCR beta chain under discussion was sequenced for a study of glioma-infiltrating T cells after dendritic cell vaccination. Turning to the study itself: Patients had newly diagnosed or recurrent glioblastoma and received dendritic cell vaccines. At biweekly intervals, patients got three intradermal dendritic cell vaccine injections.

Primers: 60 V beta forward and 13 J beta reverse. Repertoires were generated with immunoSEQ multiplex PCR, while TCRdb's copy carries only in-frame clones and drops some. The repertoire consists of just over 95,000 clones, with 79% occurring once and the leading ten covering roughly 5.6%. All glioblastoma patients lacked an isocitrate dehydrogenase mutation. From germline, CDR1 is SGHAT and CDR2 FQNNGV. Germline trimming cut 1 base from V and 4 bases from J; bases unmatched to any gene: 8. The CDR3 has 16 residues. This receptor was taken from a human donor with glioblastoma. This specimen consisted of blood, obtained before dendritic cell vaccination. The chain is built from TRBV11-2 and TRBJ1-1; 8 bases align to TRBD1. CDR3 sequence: CASSLGMTGAGTEAFF. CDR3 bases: TGTGCCAGCAGCTTAGGGATGACAGGGGCGGGCACTGAAGCTTTCTTT.